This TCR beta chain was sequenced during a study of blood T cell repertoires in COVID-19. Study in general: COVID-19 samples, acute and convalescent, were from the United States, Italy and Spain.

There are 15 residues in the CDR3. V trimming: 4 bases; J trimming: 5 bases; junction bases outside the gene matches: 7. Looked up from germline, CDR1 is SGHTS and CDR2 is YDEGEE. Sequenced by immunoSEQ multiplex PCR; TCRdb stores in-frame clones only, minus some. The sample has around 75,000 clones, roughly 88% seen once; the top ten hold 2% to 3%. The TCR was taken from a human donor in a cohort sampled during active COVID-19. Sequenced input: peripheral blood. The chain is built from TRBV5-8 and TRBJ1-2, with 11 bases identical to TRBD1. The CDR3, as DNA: TGTGCCAGCAGCCCCGGACAGGGGGCTGGGTATGGCTACACCTTC. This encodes CASSPGQGAGYGYTF.